The 7 T cell receptor beta chains listed next were all sequenced from one sample in a study of blood T cell repertoires in COVID-19. The protocol was immunoSEQ multiplex PCR, while the TCRdb copy is restricted to in-frame clones and leaves out a portion. Seen here are more than 300,000 clones, around 89% observed once, and the top ten hold 0.9% to 1.5%. Sequencing used PBMCs or T cells enriched from blood (not recorded which). The receptors here all came from a woman aged 18 to 35 who had recovered from COVID-19.

This chain joins TRBV6-4 and TRBJ2-1; 9 bases are a match to TRBD2. Germline-derived CDR1 and CDR2 are MRHNA and SNTAGT. The CDR3 extends over 16 amino acids. The J segment lost 9 bases and the V segment lost 0 bases, leaving 9 bases of the junction unmatched. The chain's CDR3 is CASSDSTGGGASEQFF. CDR3 sequence (DNA): TGTGCCAGCAGTGACTCGACGGGCGGGGGGGCCTCTGAGCAGTTCTTC.

The gene calls are TRBV5-1 and TRBJ1-1, with 8 bases fitting TRBD1. The CDR3 spans 14 residues. Germline CDR1 reads SGHRS; CDR2 reads YFSETQ. Trimming removed 4 bases from V and 3 bases from J; junction bases left unmatched: 5. The CDR3 DNA reads as TGCGCCAGCAGCGTGACAGGGGTGGACACTGAAGCTTTCTTT. Encoded protein: CASSVTGVDTEAFF.

Of note for this clone: The sample contains more than one DNA sequence encoding this CDR3. The chain uses TRBV30 and TRBJ1-2, with D hard to call. Germline V gene lookup returns CDR1 GTSNPN and CDR2 SVGIG (reference sequence). Deletions cut 0 bases from V and 3 bases from J, with 8 bases between. The CDR3 sequence is 13 residues long. CDR3 nucleotide sequence: TGTGCCTGGAGTGTGCGAGGAGACTATGGCTACACCTTC. Translated: CAWSVRGDYGYTF.

This chain joins TRBV19 and TRBJ1-3; D is possibly TRBD1 (6 bases). There are 13 residues in the CDR3. Trimming pared 3 bases from V and 4 bases from J, leaving 7 bases between. Germline values: CDR1 LNHDA, CDR2 SQIVND (reference sequence). CDR3 sequence: CASSIRGGNTIYF. The CDR3 DNA is TGTGCCAGTAGTATCAGGGGCGGAAACACCATATATTTT. Variable domain in full (rest from reference TRBV19 and TRBJ1-3): DGGITQSPKYLFRKEGQNVTLSCEQNLNHDAMYWYRQDPGQGLRLIYYSQIVNDFQKGDIAEGYSVSREKKESFPLTVTSAQKNPTAFYLCASSIRGGNTIYFGEGSWLTVV.

This rearrangement joins TRBV7-9 to TRBJ1-2; 9 nucleotides align to TRBD1. The CDR3 covers 15 residues. Germline CDR1 is SEHNR and CDR2 is FQNEAQ (reference sequence). Trimming at V came to 3 bases and at J to 8 bases, leaving 10 bases not matched to a gene. Here the CDR3 reads CASSFWDRDGRGYTF. The DNA of the CDR3 is TGTGCCAGCAGCTTCTGGGACAGGGATGGTAGAGGCTACACCTTC.

The chain employs TRBV9 and TRBJ2-7; possible D gene TRBD1, 5 bases. Germline CDR1 SGDLS, CDR2 YYNGEE. Trimming cost V 4 bases and J 3 bases, with 8 bases left between them. This CDR3 comprises 12 residues. CDR3 sequence (DNA): TGTGCCAGCAGCTCGACAGACTACGAGCAGTACTTC. Protein product: CASSSTDYEQYF. The full variable domain, with the rest looked up from reference TRBV9 and TRBJ2-7, is DSGVTQTPKHLITATGQRVTLRCSPRSGDLSVYWYQQSLDQGLQFLIQYYNGEERAKGNILERFSAQQFPDLHSELNLSSLELGDSALYFCASSSTDYEQYFGPGTRLTVT.

The V gene is TRBV10-2, the J gene TRBJ1-4; D gene ambiguous. Per the germline V gene, CDR1 is WSHSY and CDR2 is SAAADI. Trimming removed 0 bases from V and 11 bases from J, with 16 bases in between. The CDR3 contains 15 residues. The CDR3 reads CASSESRRAGGKLFF. In DNA, the CDR3 is TGCGCCAGCAGTGAGTCACGACGGGCGGGTGGGAAACTGTTTTTT.